What follows is one T cell receptor (beta chain) and its context. Frequency indicates this clonotype is medium-sized (0.01 to 0.1%); no count is kept. Its recognized antigen is unknown. The data were taken from a study of T cells in severe cutaneous drug reactions (dated by TCRdb to the late 2010s). With respect to the entire study: Patients were recruited between the early 2010s and the late 2010s from Taiwan, Thailand and a European registry network. Biological samples, such as blister fluids/cells and PBMC, were collected from patients during the acute or recovery stage. Enrollment was limited to patients whose SJS/TEN or DRESS diagnosis was probable or definite according to RegiSCAR criteria. Assignment of the culprit drug relied on both the Naranjo algorithm and the ALDEN drug causality algorithm. The study paired bulk TCR sequencing with single-cell sequencing, quantitative PCR validation, functional assays and transgenic mouse experiments. Libraries used iRepertoire multiplex PCR; authors cited a comparison showing similar capture of abundant clonotypes across iRepertoire and 5' RACE methods with or without UMI.

Results the study describes overall, beyond this receptor: According to the authors, further study is still needed to determine whether the public TCR generalizes to SJS/TEN caused by other drugs. All seven CBZ-SJS/TEN blister samples contained a public TCRbeta CDR3 (mean roughly 15%), which was undetectable or scarce in tolerant-control and healthy-donor PBMC. A strong increase in TRBV12-4 usage was observed in CBZ-SJS/TEN patients, with averages of approximately 30% in blister cells and approximately 5% in PBMC.

Library preparation used the iRepertoire multiplex PCR system with TCR subtype-specific primers for both bulk and single-cell sequencing. Multiplex PCR with primers aimed at the V, D and J gene regions produced the bulk TCR beta libraries. Roughly 95-550 ng of RNA per sample served as input for bulk TCR library preparation. An Illumina MiSeq was used to sequence the bulk TCR beta amplicons. The source study handled its data this way. Quality control steps removed sample misassignments and low-quality sequencing reads. The amino acids lying between the V-gene Y[YFLI]C motif and the J-segment [FW]GXGT motif were defined as CDR3. The IMGT database was followed for TRBV and TRBJ gene assignments and CDR3 clonotypes. For each sample, TRBV expression was normalized against the mean for the same gene in PBMC from approximately 43 healthy donors. TCRdb reprocessed the reads, so every CDR3 protein sequence counts as one entry and DNA is not shown. Clone size and V and J calls follow TCRdb, not the original study. The data table for this sample lists around 2,000 distinct CDR3 sequences. The leading ten clones occupy around 21% of the sample.

Sequencing was performed on donors who were patients with carbamazepine-induced Stevens-Johnson syndrome or toxic epidermal necrolysis (CBZ-SJS/TEN). The peripheral blood repertoires were taken from CBZ-SJS/TEN patients of two origins, five Han Chinese and about six European. Patients with drug-induced severe cutaneous adverse reactions had T cell receptor repertoires profiled by next-generation sequencing to look for drug-specific clonotypes. RNA was isolated either from blister cells of skin lesions or from peripheral blood mononuclear cells. CDR1 and CDR2 are read off the germline V gene (reference sequence) as MNHEY and SMNVEV. Taken from cysteine to phenylalanine, the CDR3 has 13 residues. No coding sequence is recorded.

The clonotype was recovered from a human donor with Stevens-Johnson syndrome, a severe cutaneous drug reaction. What was sequenced was PBMCs. The rearranged chain carries TRBV27 and TRBJ1-5; checking the TCRdb D call of TRBD1 is not possible without DNA. The CDR3 reads CASSPDVTGPQHF.